Included here is one TCR beta chain sequence, with context. This clonotype turned up a few times. Its binding antigen is unknown. No base qualities exist here, and no much larger clone lies one base off it. The library was built by means of 5' RACE. The instrument was an Illumina HiSeq 2000. A universal primer binding site was introduced by template switching, and a unique molecular identifier was present in the final cDNA, enabling accurate counting of TCR cDNA molecules. First-strand cDNA for TCR alpha and beta chains was synthesized from specific primers in the conserved constant-segment region. To control for contamination, each cDNA library was double barcoded with a SMART-Mk sample barcode plus Illumina barcodes. TruSeq adapter sequences, together with Illumina sample barcodes, were added in two successive PCR steps. The TCR alpha and beta cDNA libraries were sequenced on the Illumina HiSeq platform using custom primers. In the authors' own workflow: MiGEC was used to process raw reads and extract unique molecular identifiers, and MiXCR was used to find CDR3 positions. For each individual, recombination models were inferred using an EM algorithm with the repgenHMM and IGoR tools. The analysis of shared clonotypes was done with the tcR package in R, with sharing normalized by the product of cloneset sizes. Out-of-frame nonproductive sequences were analyzed to study raw recombination free of thymic and clonal selection effects. Using fastp trimming at Q25 and MiXCR clonotype assembly, TCRdb reanalyzed the public sequencing data and kept in-frame beta chains. One record per CDR3 amino acid sequence lists the most common genes and DNA. These V and J calls rely on TCRdb rather than the paper's analysis. The sample profile shows some 900,000 distinct CDR3 sequences; over 9% of them were found once. The biggest ten clones account for around 1.5% of the sample.

All donors were healthy Caucasians. Three pairs of female monozygotic twins, all aged 18 to 29 years, were included in the twin cohort. RNA for TCR libraries was isolated from peripheral blood mononuclear cells. Looking up the germline V gene (reference sequence) yields CDR1 MNHEY and CDR2 SMNVEV. From the cysteine through the phenylalanine, the CDR3 covers 14 amino acids. The read is trimmed to its CDR3 DNA, 42 bases read in frame from base 1. Trimming removed 4 bases from V and 1 base from J, leaving 11 bases between the germline ends. This entry comes from a study of identical twins (dated by TCRdb to between 2015 and 2016). For the wider study: To test whether fetal clonotypes persist, this study deep-sequenced TCR alpha and beta repertoires from monozygotic twins, from unrelated adults of various ages, and from cord blood. To rule out contamination, replicate twin experiments were performed at different times with different library preparation protocols.

Summary of the overall study and its limitations: Compared with coincidental sharing between unrelated individuals, out-of-frame TCR alpha sequences shared between twins showed an excess of sequences with low generation probability. Because the same donors could not be followed over many years, conclusions were based on cross-sectional statistical analysis. Zero-insertion analyses could be partly confounded by invariant T cells such as MAIT and iNKT, although diverse VJ usage argued against such confounding for most clonotypes. Fewer insertions were carried by abundant cord blood beta clonotypes; a weaker similar trend was observed in young adult naive repertoires, while no such trend was observed in memory repertoires. In monozygotic twins, out-of-frame TCR alpha sharing was systematically underestimated by recombination models, although the models agreed with sharing between unrelated individuals. A weaker excess of twin sharing was found in beta out-of-frame sequences because the signal-to-noise ratio was lowered by fewer shared sequences.

This sample also appeared in a second study, on yellow fever vaccine responses in identical twins. As the second paper documents: The authors reported that the T cell response to vaccination in identical twins appeared partly convergent and partly personalized. The study precisely tracked vaccine-responding T cell clones in identical twins.

The receptor's source is a woman aged 18-29 years in good health. The rearranged segments are TRBV27 and TRBJ2-7; TRBD1 could be the D gene, as 5 bases match. Source material: PBMCs. CDR3 sequence: CASSSGSWSYEQYF. In nucleotide form, the sequence is TGTGCCAGCAGTTCAGGGTCCTGGTCCTACGAGCAGTACTTC.